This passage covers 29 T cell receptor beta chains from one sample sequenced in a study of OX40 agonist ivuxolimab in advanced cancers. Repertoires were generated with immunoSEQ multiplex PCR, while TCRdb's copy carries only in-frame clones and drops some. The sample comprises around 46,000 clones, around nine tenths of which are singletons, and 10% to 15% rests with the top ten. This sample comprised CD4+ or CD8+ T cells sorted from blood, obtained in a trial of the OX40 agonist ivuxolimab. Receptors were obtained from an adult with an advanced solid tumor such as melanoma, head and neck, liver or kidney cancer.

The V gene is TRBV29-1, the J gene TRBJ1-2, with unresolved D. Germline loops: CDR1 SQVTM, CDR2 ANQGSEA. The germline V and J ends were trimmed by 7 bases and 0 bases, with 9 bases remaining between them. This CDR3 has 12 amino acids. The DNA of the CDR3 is TGCAGCGCGCCAGGAGCTAACTATGGCTACACCTTC. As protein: CSAPGANYGYTF.

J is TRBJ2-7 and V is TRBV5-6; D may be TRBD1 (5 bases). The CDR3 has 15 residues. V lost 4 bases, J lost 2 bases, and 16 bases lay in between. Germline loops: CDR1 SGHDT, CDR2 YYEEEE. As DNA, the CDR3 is TGTGCCAGCAGCCCTACGGAGACAGTCACCTACGAGCAGTACTTC. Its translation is CASSPTETVTYEQYF.

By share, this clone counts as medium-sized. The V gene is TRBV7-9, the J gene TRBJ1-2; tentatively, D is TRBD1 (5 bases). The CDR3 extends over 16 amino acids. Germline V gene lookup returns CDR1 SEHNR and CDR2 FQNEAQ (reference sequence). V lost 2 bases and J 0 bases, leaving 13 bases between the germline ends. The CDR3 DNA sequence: TGTGCCAGCAGCTTAAGTACGGAGACAGCTAACTATGGCTACACCTTC. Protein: CASSLSTETANYGYTF.

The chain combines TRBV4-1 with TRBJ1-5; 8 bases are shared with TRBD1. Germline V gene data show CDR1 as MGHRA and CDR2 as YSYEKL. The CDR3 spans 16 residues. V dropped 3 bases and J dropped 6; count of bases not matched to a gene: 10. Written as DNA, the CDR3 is TGCGCCAGCAGCCACCTTACAGGGGGGTTCGGTCAGCCCCAGCATTTT. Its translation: CASSHLTGGFGQPQHF.

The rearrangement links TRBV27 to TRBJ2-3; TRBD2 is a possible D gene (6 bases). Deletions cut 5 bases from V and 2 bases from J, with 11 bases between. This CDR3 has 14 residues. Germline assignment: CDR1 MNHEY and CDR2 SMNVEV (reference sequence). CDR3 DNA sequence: TGTGCCAGCAGTAAGGGACTTTACACAGATACGCAGTATTTT. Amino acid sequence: CASSKGLYTDTQYF.

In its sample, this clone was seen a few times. The CDR3 sequence: CASSPGNEQFF. In DNA, the CDR3 is TGTGCCAGCTCCCCTGGGAATGAGCAGTTCTTC. This chain connects TRBV18 to TRBJ2-1; unclear D gene. The CDR3 loop spans 11 amino acids. V was cut by 6 bases and J by 7 bases, with 7 bases left in between. Germline CDR1 reads KGHSH; CDR2 reads LQKENI. Variable domain in full (rest from reference TRBV18 and TRBJ2-1): NAGVMQNPRHLVRRRGQEARLRCSPMKGHSHVYWYRQLPEEGLKFMVYLQKENIIDESGMPKERFSAEFPKEGPSILRIQQVVRGDSAAYFCASSPGNEQFFGPGTRLTVL.

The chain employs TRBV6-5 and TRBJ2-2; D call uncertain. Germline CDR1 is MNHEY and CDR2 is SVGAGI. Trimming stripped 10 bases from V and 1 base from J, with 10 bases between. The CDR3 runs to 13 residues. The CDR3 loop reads CATRTGNTGELFF. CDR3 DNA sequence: TGTGCCACCCGGACGGGGAACACCGGGGAGCTGTTTTTT.

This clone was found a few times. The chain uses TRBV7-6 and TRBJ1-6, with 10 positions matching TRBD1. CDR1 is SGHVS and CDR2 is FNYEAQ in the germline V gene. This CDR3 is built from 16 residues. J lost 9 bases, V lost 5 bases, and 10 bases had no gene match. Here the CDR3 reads CASSTLTGGLGSPLHF. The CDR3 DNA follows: TGTGCCAGCAGCACCTTGACAGGGGGCTTGGGTTCACCCCTCCACTTT.

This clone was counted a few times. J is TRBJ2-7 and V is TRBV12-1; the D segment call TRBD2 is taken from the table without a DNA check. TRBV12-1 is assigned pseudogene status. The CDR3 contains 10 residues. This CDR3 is CASSTPGQYF. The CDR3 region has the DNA TGTGCCAGCAGCACTCCGGGGCAGTACTTC.

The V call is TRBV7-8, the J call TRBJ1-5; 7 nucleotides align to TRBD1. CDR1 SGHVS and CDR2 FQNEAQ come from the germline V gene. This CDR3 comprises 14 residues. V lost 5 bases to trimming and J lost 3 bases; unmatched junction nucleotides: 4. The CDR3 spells CASSRGTVNQPQHF. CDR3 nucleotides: TGTGCCAGCAGCCGGGGGACAGTCAATCAGCCCCAGCATTTT.

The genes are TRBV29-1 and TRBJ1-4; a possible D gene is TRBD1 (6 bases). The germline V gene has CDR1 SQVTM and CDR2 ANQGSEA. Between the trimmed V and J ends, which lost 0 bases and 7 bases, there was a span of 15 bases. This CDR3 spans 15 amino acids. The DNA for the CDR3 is TGCAGCGTTGAAGATTGGGAGACAGGTGGTGAAAAACTGTTTTTT. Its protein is CSVEDWETGGEKLFF.

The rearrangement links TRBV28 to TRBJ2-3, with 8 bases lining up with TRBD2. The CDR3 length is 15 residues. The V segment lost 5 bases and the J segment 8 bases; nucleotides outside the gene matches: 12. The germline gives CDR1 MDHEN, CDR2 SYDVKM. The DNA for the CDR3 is TGTGCCAGCAGTCCCCCGGGGGGGCCTCGGGGTACGCAGTATTTT. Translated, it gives CASSPPGGPRGTQYF.

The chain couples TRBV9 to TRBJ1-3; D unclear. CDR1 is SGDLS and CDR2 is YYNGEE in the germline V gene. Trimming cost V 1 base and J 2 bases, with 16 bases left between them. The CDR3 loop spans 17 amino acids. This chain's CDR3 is CASSVYGPVLPGNTIYF. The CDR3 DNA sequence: TGTGCCAGCAGCGTATACGGTCCCGTGCTGCCTGGAAACACCATATATTTT.

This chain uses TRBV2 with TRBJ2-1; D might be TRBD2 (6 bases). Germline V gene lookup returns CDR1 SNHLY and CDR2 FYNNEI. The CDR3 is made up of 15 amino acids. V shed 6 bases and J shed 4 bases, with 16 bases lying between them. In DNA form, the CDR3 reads TGTGCCAGCAGCGCCTGGGGAGGCACTTACAATGAGCAGTTCTTC. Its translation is CASSAWGGTYNEQFF.

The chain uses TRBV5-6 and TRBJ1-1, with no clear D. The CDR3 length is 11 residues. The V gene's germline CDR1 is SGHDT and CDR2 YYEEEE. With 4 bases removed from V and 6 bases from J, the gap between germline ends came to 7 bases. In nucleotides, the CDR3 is TGTGCCAGCAGCGCTGGCCCTGAAGCTTTCTTT. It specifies CASSAGPEAFF.

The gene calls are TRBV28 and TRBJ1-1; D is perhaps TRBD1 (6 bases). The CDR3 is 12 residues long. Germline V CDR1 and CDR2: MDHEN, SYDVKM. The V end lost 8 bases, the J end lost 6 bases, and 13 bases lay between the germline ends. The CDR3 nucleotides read TGTGCCAGCCAGGGGATTGAAGCTGAAGCTTTCTTT. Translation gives CASQGIEAEAFF.

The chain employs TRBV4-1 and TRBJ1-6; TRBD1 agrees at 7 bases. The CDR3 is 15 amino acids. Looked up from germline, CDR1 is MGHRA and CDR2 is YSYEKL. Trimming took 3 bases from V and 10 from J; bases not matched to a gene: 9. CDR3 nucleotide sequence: TGCGCCAGCAGCCAGGCGACAGGGCAGGGATCACCCCTCCACTTT. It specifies CASSQATGQGSPLHF.

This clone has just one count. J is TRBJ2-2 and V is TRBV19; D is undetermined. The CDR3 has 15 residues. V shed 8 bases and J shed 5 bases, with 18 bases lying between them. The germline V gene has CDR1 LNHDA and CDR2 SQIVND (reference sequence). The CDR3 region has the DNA TGTGCCAGTCGGCGAATGGGCCCTGGAACCGGGGAGCTGTTTTTT. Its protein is CASRRMGPGTGELFF.

CDR3 protein: CAISSGDRVGQYF. The CDR3 region has the DNA TGTGCCATCAGTTCTGGGGACAGGGTAGGGCAGTACTTC. J is TRBJ2-7 and V is TRBV10-3, with TRBD1 matching over 9 bases. CDR3 length: 13 residues. Germline V gene lookup returns CDR1 ENHRY and CDR2 SYGVKD. With 5 bases clipped from V and 9 bases from J, the junction kept 8 bases outside the gene matches.

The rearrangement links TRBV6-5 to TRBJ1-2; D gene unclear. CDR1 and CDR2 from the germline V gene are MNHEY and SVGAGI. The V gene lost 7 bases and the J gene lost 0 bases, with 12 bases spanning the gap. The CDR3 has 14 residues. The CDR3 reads CASTQGITNYGYTF. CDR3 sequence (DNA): TGTGCCAGCACCCAAGGGATAACTAACTATGGCTACACCTTC.

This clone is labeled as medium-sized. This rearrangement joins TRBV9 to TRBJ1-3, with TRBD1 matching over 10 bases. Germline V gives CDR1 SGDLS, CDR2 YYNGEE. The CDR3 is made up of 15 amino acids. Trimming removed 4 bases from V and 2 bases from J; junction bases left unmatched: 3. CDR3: CASSPGQGAGNTIYF. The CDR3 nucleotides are TGTGCCAGCAGCCCCGGACAGGGGGCTGGAAACACCATATATTTT.

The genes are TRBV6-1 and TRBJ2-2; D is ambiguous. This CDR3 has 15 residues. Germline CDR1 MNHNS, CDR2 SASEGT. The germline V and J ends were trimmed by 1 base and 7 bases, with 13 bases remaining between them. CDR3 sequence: CASSEEAFPDGELFF. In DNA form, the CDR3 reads TGTGCCAGCAGTGAAGAGGCCTTCCCAGACGGGGAGCTGTTTTTT.

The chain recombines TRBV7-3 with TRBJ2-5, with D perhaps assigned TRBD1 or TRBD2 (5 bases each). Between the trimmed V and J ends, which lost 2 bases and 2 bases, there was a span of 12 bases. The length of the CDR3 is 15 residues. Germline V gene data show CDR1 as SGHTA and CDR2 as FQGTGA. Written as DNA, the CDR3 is TGTGCCAGCAGCTTAGGGACCAGTTTACAAGAGACCCAGTACTTC. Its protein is CASSLGTSLQETQYF.

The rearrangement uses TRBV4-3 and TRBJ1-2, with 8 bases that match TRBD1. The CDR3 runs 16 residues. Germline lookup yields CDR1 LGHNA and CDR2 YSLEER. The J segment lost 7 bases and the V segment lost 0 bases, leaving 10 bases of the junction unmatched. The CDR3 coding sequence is TGCGCCAGCAGCCAAGATCGGACAGGGAGATTGGGTGGCTACACCTTC. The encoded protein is CASSQDRTGRLGGYTF.

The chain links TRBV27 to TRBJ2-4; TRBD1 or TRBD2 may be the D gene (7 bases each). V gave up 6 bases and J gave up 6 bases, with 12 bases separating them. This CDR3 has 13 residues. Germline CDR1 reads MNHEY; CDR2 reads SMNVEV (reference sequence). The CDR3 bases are TGTGCCAGCAGGGGCAGGGGGGGAAACATTCAGTACTTC. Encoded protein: CASRGRGGNIQYF.

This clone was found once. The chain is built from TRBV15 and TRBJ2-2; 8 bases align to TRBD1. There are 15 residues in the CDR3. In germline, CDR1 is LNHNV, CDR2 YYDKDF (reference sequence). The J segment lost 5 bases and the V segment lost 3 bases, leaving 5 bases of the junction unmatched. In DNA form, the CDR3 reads TGTGCCACCAGCAGCCTGGACAGGGTGACCGGGGAGCTGTTTTTT. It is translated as CATSSLDRVTGELFF. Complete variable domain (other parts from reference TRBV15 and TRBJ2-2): DAMVIQNPRYQVTQFGKPVTLSCSQTLNHNVMYWYQQKSSQAPKLLFHYYDKDFNNEADTPDNFQSRRPNTSFCFLDIRSPGLGDTAMYLCATSSLDRVTGELFFGEGSRLTVL.

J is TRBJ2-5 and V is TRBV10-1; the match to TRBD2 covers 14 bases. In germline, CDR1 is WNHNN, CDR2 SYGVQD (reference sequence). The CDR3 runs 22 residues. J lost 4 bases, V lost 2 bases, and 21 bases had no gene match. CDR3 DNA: TGCGCCAGCAGTGAGGAAGTGAGACTAGCGGGGGGGCCAGGAGGTATTGTAGAGACCCAGTACTTC. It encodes CASSEEVRLAGGPGGIVETQYF.

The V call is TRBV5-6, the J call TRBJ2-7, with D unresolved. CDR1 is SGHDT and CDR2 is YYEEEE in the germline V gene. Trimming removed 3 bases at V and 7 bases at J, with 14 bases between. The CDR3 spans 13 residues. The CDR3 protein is CASSSSIAPEQYF. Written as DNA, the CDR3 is TGTGCCAGCAGCTCCTCGATAGCTCCTGAGCAGTACTTC. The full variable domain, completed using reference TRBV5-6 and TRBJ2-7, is DAGVTQSPTHLIKTRGQQVTLRCSPKSGHDTVSWYQQALGQGPQFIFQYYEEEERQRGNFPDRFSGHQFPNYSSELNVNALLLGDSALYLCASSSSIAPEQYFGPGTRLTVT.

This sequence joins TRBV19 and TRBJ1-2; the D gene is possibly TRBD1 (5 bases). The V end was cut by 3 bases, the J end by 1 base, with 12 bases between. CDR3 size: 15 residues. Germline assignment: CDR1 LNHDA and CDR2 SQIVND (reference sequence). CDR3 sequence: CASSIVWGINYGYTF. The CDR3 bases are TGTGCCAGTAGTATCGTGTGGGGGATTAACTATGGCTACACCTTC.